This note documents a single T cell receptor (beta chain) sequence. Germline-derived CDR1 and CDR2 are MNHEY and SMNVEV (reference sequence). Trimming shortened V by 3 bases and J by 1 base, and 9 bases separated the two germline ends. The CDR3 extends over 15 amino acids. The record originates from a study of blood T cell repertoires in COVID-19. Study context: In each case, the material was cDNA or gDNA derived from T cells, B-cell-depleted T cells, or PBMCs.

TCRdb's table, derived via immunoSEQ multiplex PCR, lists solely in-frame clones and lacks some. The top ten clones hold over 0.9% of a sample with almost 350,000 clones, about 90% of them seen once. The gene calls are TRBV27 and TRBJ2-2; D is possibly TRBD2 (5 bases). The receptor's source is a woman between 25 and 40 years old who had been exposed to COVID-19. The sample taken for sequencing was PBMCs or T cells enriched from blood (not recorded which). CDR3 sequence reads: CASSFAGENTGELFF. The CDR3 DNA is TGTGCCAGCAGTTTCGCCGGGGAGAACACCGGGGAGCTGTTTTTT.